This is a list of T cell receptor beta chains from one sample in a study of cytotoxic CD8 clonotypes in ibrutinib-treated CLL. The table came from immunoSEQ multiplex PCR; TCRdb's copy has only in-frame clones and leaves some out. Of around 150,000 clones listed, 75% to 85% are singletons. Here the sequenced sample was PBMCs, taken after 36 months of ibrutinib treatment. These receptors were collected from a human donor with chronic lymphocytic leukemia. Each CDR3 is given with its conserved first and last residue. The order of the fields is clone size, D gene, J gene, V gene, CDR3 DNA, CDR3 protein. A D gene is named only where the DNA matches it firmly. Only part of the rows carry a size: once, few, many, or a class if the clone is expanded.

clone size: NA
D gene: TRBD2
J gene: TRBJ2-1
V gene: TRBV5-1
CDR3 DNA: TGCGCCAGCAGCTTGGCCGGGACTAGCGGGATAAATGAGCAGTTCTTC
CDR3 protein: CASSLAGTSGINEQFF

clone size: NA
D gene: TRBD1
J gene: TRBJ2-1
V gene: TRBV5-4
CDR3 DNA: TGTGCCAGCAGCGGACCGGGACAGGGGGCGCGTAATGAGCAGTTCTTC
CDR3 protein: CASSGPGQGARNEQFF

clone size: NA
D gene: TRBD2
J gene: TRBJ2-1
V gene: TRBV12-5
CDR3 DNA: TGTGCTAGTGGTTTGGTCTGGCGGGAGGAGCCCTCCTACAATGAGCAGTTCTTC
CDR3 protein: CASGLVWREEPSYNEQFF

clone size: NA
D gene: NA
J gene: TRBJ2-7
V gene: TRBV27
CDR3 DNA: TGTGCCAGCAGTTTTGGGCGGGACTACGAGCAGTACTTC
CDR3 protein: CASSFGRDYEQYF

clone size: NA
D gene: NA
J gene: TRBJ1-3
V gene: TRBV29-1
CDR3 DNA: TGCAGCGTATGGACCGAGGATGAAAACACCATATATTTT
CDR3 protein: CSVWTEDENTIYF

clone size: NA
D gene: TRBD2
J gene: TRBJ2-7
V gene: TRBV5-5
CDR3 DNA: TGTGCCAGCAGCCCTAGGGGGGGGCTAGCGGGAGACGAGCAGTACTTC
CDR3 protein: CASSPRGGLAGDEQYF

clone size: NA
D gene: NA
J gene: TRBJ1-6
V gene: TRBV6-5
CDR3 DNA: TGTGCCACCGAATCTGGGGAGGGTAATTCACCCCTCCACTTT
CDR3 protein: CATESGEGNSPLHF

clone size: NA
D gene: NA
J gene: TRBJ1-1
V gene: TRBV6-5
CDR3 DNA: TGTGCCAGCAGTGAATGGACCCTTCTCTTT
CDR3 protein: CASSEWTLLF

clone size: NA
D gene: NA
J gene: TRBJ1-4
V gene: TRBV27
CDR3 DNA: TGTGCCAGCAGTTTGGCGGGGGCCGGGAGGTATGAAAAACTGTTTTTT
CDR3 protein: CASSLAGAGRYEKLFF

clone size: NA
D gene: NA
J gene: TRBJ2-7
V gene: TRBV6-6
CDR3 DNA: TGTGCCAGCAGTTACTCGGCCAGGGGCGCTCTCCACGAGCAGTACTTC
CDR3 protein: CASSYSARGALHEQYF

clone size: NA
D gene: NA
J gene: TRBJ2-7
V gene: TRBV25-1
CDR3 DNA: TGTGCCAGCAGTGATGGGTATCGAAACACCTACGAGCAGTACTTC
CDR3 protein: CASSDGYRNTYEQYF

clone size: NA
D gene: NA
J gene: TRBJ2-2
V gene: TRBV14
CDR3 DNA: TGTGCCAGCAGCCAGAGCCGGATGCCGCTTCTCACCGGGGAGCTGTTTTTT
CDR3 protein: CASSQSRMPLLTGELFF

clone size: NA
D gene: NA
J gene: TRBJ2-5
V gene: TRBV9
CDR3 DNA: TGTGCCAGCAGCGTAGGTGTCGGCTCCGAAGAGACCCAGTACTTC
CDR3 protein: CASSVGVGSEETQYF

clone size: NA
D gene: NA
J gene: TRBJ2-4
V gene: TRBV2
CDR3 DNA: TGTGCCAGCAGTGAATTTCCTCTTAGACCCAAAAACATTCAGTACTTC
CDR3 protein: CASSEFPLRPKNIQYF

clone size: NA
D gene: NA
J gene: TRBJ1-2
V gene: TRBV18
CDR3 DNA: TGTGCCAGCTCACCACCGCCACCCAACTATGGCTACACCTTC
CDR3 protein: CASSPPPPNYGYTF

clone size: NA
D gene: TRBD1
J gene: TRBJ1-1
V gene: TRBV19
CDR3 DNA: TGTGCCAGAGATAGGACAGGGCGTAACACTGAAGCTTTCTTT
CDR3 protein: CARDRTGRNTEAFF

clone size: NA
D gene: TRBD2
J gene: TRBJ2-5
V gene: TRBV6-1
CDR3 DNA: TGTGCCAGCAGTGTGGGACTAGCGGCCCAAGAGACCCAGTACTTC
CDR3 protein: CASSVGLAAQETQYF

clone size: once
D gene: TRBD2
J gene: TRBJ2-1
V gene: TRBV6-1
CDR3 DNA: TGTGCCAGCAGTGTGGGACTAGCGGGAGTCTACAATGAGCAGTTCTTC
CDR3 protein: CASSVGLAGVYNEQFF

clone size: NA
D gene: NA
J gene: TRBJ2-2
V gene: TRBV6-1
CDR3 DNA: TGTGCCAGCAGTGTATCGGGTCCCGGGGAGCTGTTTTTT
CDR3 protein: CASSVSGPGELFF

clone size: NA
D gene: NA
J gene: TRBJ1-5
V gene: TRBV19
CDR3 DNA: TGTGCCAGTAGCAGACAGATCAATCAGCCCCAGCATTTT
CDR3 protein: CASSRQINQPQHF

clone size: once
D gene: NA
J gene: TRBJ2-3
V gene: TRBV15
CDR3 DNA: TGTGCCACCAGCAGGTCGGGACATTACACAGATACGCAGTATTTT
CDR3 protein: CATSRSGHYTDTQYF

clone size: NA
D gene: TRBD2
J gene: TRBJ2-7
V gene: TRBV30
CDR3 DNA: TGTGCCTGGGGCCGGGAGGATGAGAAGTACTTC
CDR3 protein: CAWGREDEKYF

clone size: NA
D gene: TRBD1
J gene: TRBJ2-2
V gene: TRBV5-1
CDR3 DNA: TGCGCCAGCAGCACCCCGGACAGGGGCGGGAACACCGGGGAGCTGTTTTTT
CDR3 protein: CASSTPDRGGNTGELFF

clone size: NA
D gene: TRBD1
J gene: TRBJ2-2
V gene: TRBV6-1
CDR3 DNA: TGTGCCAGAACAGGGGGCGACAGCGGGGAGCTGTTTTTT
CDR3 protein: CARTGGDSGELFF

clone size: NA
D gene: NA
J gene: TRBJ2-7
V gene: TRBV6-1
CDR3 DNA: TGTGCCATCAAGACGGACTCCTACGAGCAGTACTTC
CDR3 protein: CAIKTDSYEQYF

clone size: NA
D gene: NA
J gene: TRBJ1-4
V gene: TRBV25-1
CDR3 DNA: TGTGCCAGCAGTGACTGGACAGTCTTGGGAGAAAAACTGTTTTTT
CDR3 protein: CASSDWTVLGEKLFF

clone size: NA
D gene: TRBD1
J gene: TRBJ1-6
V gene: TRBV4-1
CDR3 DNA: TGCGCCAGCAGACAACAGGGGGCCAGGGATTCACCCCTCCACTTT
CDR3 protein: CASRQQGARDSPLHF

clone size: NA
D gene: NA
J gene: TRBJ2-6
V gene: TRBV28
CDR3 DNA: TGTGCCAGCCAAACTGGGGCCAACGTCCTGACTTTC
CDR3 protein: CASQTGANVLTF

clone size: NA
D gene: TRBD1
J gene: TRBJ2-7
V gene: TRBV5-1
CDR3 DNA: TGCGCCAGCAGCGGGAAGCCTCCGGGACAGGGATTTGACGAGCAGTACTTC
CDR3 protein: CASSGKPPGQGFDEQYF

clone size: NA
D gene: NA
J gene: TRBJ1-1
V gene: TRBV5-8
CDR3 DNA: TGTGCCAGCAGCTTGGATGGACGGGGTACTGAAGCTTTCTTT
CDR3 protein: CASSLDGRGTEAFF

clone size: NA
D gene: NA
J gene: TRBJ2-4
V gene: TRBV5-6
CDR3 DNA: TGTGCCAGCAGCTTGGGTCCGGACATTCAGTACTTC
CDR3 protein: CASSLGPDIQYF

clone size: NA
D gene: NA
J gene: TRBJ1-1
V gene: TRBV19
CDR3 DNA: TGTGCCAGTAGTATTGACGCAGGGATACTCGCTGAAGCTTTCTTT
CDR3 protein: CASSIDAGILAEAFF

clone size: NA
D gene: NA
J gene: TRBJ1-6
V gene: TRBV5-5
CDR3 DNA: TGTGCCAGCAGCTTGGGTAGGGGCAAGAGGGTGGGTAATTCACCCCTCCACTTT
CDR3 protein: CASSLGRGKRVGNSPLHF

clone size: NA
D gene: TRBD1
J gene: TRBJ1-3
V gene: TRBV4-1
CDR3 DNA: TGCGCCAGCAGCCGTCCCGGGACAGTGAGGGGAAACACCATATATTTT
CDR3 protein: CASSRPGTVRGNTIYF

clone size: NA
D gene: NA
J gene: TRBJ2-7
V gene: TRBV10-1
CDR3 DNA: TGCGCCACCGTCGGGCCAGAAGGCGAGCAGTACTTC
CDR3 protein: CATVGPEGEQYF